Listed here are 24 T cell receptor beta chains from one sample, sequenced in a study of blood T cells in healthy people across ages. Using a J-beta primer mix together with a sample-barcoded 5' primer, a second PCR was run for roughly 7 to 11 cycles. MiXCR was run by TCRdb on the 5' RACE reads, yielding one entry per CDR3 protein. The table records a few hundred thousand distinct CDR3 sequences, 27% of them present only once. These same data were also listed under a study on T cells of mothers and their children.

The sample was blood. The receptors were gathered from a boy between 2 and 15 years old in good health.

This clonotype showed up many times. The genes are TRBV21-1 and TRBJ1-2; the tabulated D call, TRBD1, remains unverified against the DNA. TRBV21-1 is a pseudogene locus. The CDR3 loop spans 14 amino acids. The CDR3 nucleotides are TGTGCCAGCAGTTGGCAGGGGCCCGGCTATGGCTACACCTTC. This sequence encodes CASSWQGPGYGYTF.

This clonotype was counted ten times or more. This sequence joins TRBV6-2 or TRBV6-3 and TRBJ2-7, with TRBD1 as a possible D gene (5 bases). The CDR3 is 13 amino acids. Per germline, CDR1 MNHEY and CDR2 SVGEGT. V was cut by 0 bases and J by 7 bases, with 10 bases left in between. CDR3 coding DNA: TGTGCCAGCAGTTACTCGTCCCAGGGTGAGCAGTACTTC. Amino acids: CASSYSSQGEQYF.

This clonotype appeared a few times. The chain has TRBV7-2 and TRBJ2-3; a possible D gene is TRBD1 (5 bases). The CDR3 loop spans 14 amino acids. V was pared by 8 bases and J by 4 bases, with 16 bases between. Looked up from germline, CDR1 is SGHTA and CDR2 is FQGNSA. DNA of the CDR3: TGTGCCAGCTCTAAGCTGGGGCTTCCAGATACGCAGTATTTT. It translates to CASSKLGLPDTQYF.

Comment on this clonotype: The conserved final phenylalanine or tryptophan is absent from the CDR3, which likely points to a read error. The chain carries TRBV14 and TRBJ2-1; no definite D call. The J call may be in error: the DNA end matches TRBJ2-5 better. The CDR3 contains 14 residues. Germline CDR1 is SGHDN and CDR2 is FVKESK. CDR3 sequence reads: CASSQSSGVWAQYL. CDR3 DNA: TGTGCCAGCAGCCAATCATCCGGCGTTTGGGCCCAGTACTTA.

The chain recombines TRBV4-1 with TRBJ2-7, with 7 bases fitting TRBD1. Germline V gene data show CDR1 as MGHRA and CDR2 as YSYEKL. V was clipped by 3 bases and J by 0 bases; unmatched bases: 5. The CDR3 consists of 15 residues. CDR3 in DNA: TGCGCCAGCAGCCAGGGACAGACGAGCTCCTACGAGCAGTACTTC. Translating it yields CASSQGQTSSYEQYF.

This clonotype turned up a few times. This chain uses TRBV2 with TRBJ1-5; D might be TRBD1 (6 bases). The CDR3 has 15 residues. V lost 7 bases, J lost 2 bases, and 15 bases lay in between. CDR1 and CDR2 (germline): SNHLY, FYNNEI. The CDR3 protein is CASTASRGGNQPQHF. The DNA of the CDR3 is TGTGCCAGCACTGCATCCAGGGGTGGCAATCAGCCCCAGCATTTT.

This clonotype has only one observation. The rearrangement joins TRBV3-1 to TRBJ1-6, with TRBD1 matching over 12 bases. With 5 bases clipped from V and 7 bases from J, the junction kept 6 bases outside the gene matches. Germline loops: CDR1 LGHDT, CDR2 YNNKEL (reference sequence). The CDR3 contains 16 residues. The CDR3 DNA reads TGTGCCAGCAGCAGGGGACAGGGGGCCAGGAATTCACCCCTCCACTTT. Its translation is CASSRGQGARNSPLHF.

In this sample, this clonotype turned up a few times. One end of the junction is discordant with germline, which a read error may explain. The rearrangement joins TRBV6-6 to TRBJ1-5; D perhaps matches TRBD1 (5 bases). The germline gives CDR1 MNHNY, CDR2 SVGAGI (reference sequence). This CDR3 region has 12 residues. This chain's CDR3 is CASSQGYQPQHF. The DNA of the CDR3 is TGCGCCAGCAGCCAGGGTTATCAGCCCCAGCATTTT.

This clonotype was detected only a few times. V gene TRBV6-5 combines with J gene TRBJ1-4; 7 nucleotides line up with TRBD1. The CDR3 is made up of 14 amino acids. Germline V lookup: CDR1 MNHEY, CDR2 SVGAGI. The V and J ends lost 5 bases and 4 bases, in that order; junction bases with no gene match: 4. The CDR3 bases are TGTGCCAGCAGTAGGGGGCTTAATAATGAAAAACTGTTTTTT. Its translation is CASSRGLNNEKLFF.

This clonotype was recorded a few times. This rearrangement joins TRBV7-9 to TRBJ2-5, with TRBD2 matching over 12 bases. The J call is in doubt because the DNA end fits TRBJ2-7 better. Per the germline V gene, CDR1 is SEHNR and CDR2 is FQNEAQ (reference sequence). CDR3 length: 16 amino acids. CDR3 sequence: CASSSASGRASDEQYF. CDR3 bases: TGTGCCAGCAGCTCGGCTAGCGGGAGGGCTTCTGACGAGCAGTACTTC.

The V call is TRBV27, the J call TRBJ2-1; possibly TRBD2 for D (6 bases). The J call is in doubt because the DNA end fits TRBJ2-7 better. Germline V gene data show CDR1 as MNHEY and CDR2 as SMNVEV (reference sequence). The CDR3 totals 15 residues. The CDR3 spells CASSLSAGPSYEQYF. The CDR3 DNA reads as TGTGCCAGCAGTTTATCAGCGGGCCCCTCCTACGAGCAGTACTTC.

The V and J genes are TRBV27 and TRBJ2-1; 13 nucleotides line up with TRBD2. Germline values: CDR1 MNHEY, CDR2 SMNVEV (reference sequence). With 2 bases clipped from V and 2 bases from J, the junction kept 6 bases outside the gene matches. The CDR3 loop spans 18 amino acids. In DNA form, the CDR3 reads TGTGCCAGCAGTTTAAGACTAGCGGGAGGCAGTCCCTACAATGAGCAGTTCTTC. Translation: CASSLRLAGGSPYNEQFF.

V and J are TRBV3-1 and TRBJ2-5; D may be TRBD1 (5 bases). The end of the DNA aligns better with TRBJ2-7, so the J call may be wrong. The germline V gene encodes CDR1 LGHDT and CDR2 YNNKEL (reference sequence). The CDR3 sequence is 14 residues long. The CDR3 nucleotides are TGTGCCAGCAGCCAAGGACAGTATGCCTACGAGCAGTACTTC. Its protein product is CASSQGQYAYEQYF.

The chain joins TRBV5-1 to TRBJ2-7, with TRBD1 identical over 9 bases. CDR1 and CDR2 (germline): SGHRS, YFSETQ. The V gene end was trimmed by 3 bases and the J gene end by 3 bases; junction bases not matched to a gene: 4. The CDR3 totals 14 residues. The CDR3 is CASSSRTGDYEQYF. For the CDR3, the DNA is TGCGCCAGCAGCTCCCGGACAGGGGACTACGAGCAGTACTTC.

V is TRBV14 and J is TRBJ2-7; TRBD1 matches at 8 bases. Trimming took 4 bases from V and 2 from J; bases not matched to a gene: 7. CDR1 and CDR2 (germline): SGHDN, FVKESK. The CDR3 extends over 15 amino acids. The CDR3 sequence is CASSPIQGAAYEQYF. For the CDR3, the DNA is TGTGCCAGCAGCCCCATTCAGGGGGCGGCCTACGAGCAGTACTTC.

Remarks on this clonotype: One junction end does not reproduce the germline sequence, and a read error may be involved. CDR3 in DNA: TGTGCCAGCAGTCAAGAAGGGGAGCTGTTTTTT. Translated, it gives CASSQEGELFF. The chain uses TRBV3-1 and TRBJ2-2; D call uncertain. CDR1 and CDR2 (germline): LGHDT, YNNKEL (reference sequence). The CDR3 sequence is 11 residues long. The whole variable domain, filled in from reference TRBV3-1 and TRBJ2-2, reads DTAVSQTPKYLVTQMGNDKSIKCEQNLGHDTMYWYKQDSKKFLKIMFSYNNKELIINETVPNRFSPKSPDKAHLNLHINSLELGDSAVYFCASSQEGELFFGEGSRLTVL.

V usage is TRBV5-1 and J usage is TRBJ1-1; D gene ambiguous. The germline gives CDR1 SGHRS, CDR2 YFSETQ. Trimming pared 3 bases from V and 1 base from J, leaving 13 bases between. The CDR3 loop spans 15 amino acids. The CDR3 spells CASSSTGLGNTEAFF. The DNA for the CDR3 is TGCGCCAGCAGCTCAACGGGTCTAGGGAACACTGAAGCTTTCTTT.

This clonotype was picked up a small number of times. This chain connects TRBV12-3 or TRBV12-4 to TRBJ1-3; D is unclear. Trimming cost V 1 base and J 6 bases, with 10 bases left between them. The CDR3 totals 14 residues. In DNA, the CDR3 is TGTGCCAGCAGTTTAGGAGACCTCGCAAACACCATATATTTT. It codes for CASSLGDLANTIYF.

On this clonotype: A much larger clone differs by one base, so this may be a read error. This chain connects TRBV6-6 to TRBJ1-2; 7 positions agree with TRBD1. The CDR3 extends over 13 amino acids. Trimming removed 4 bases from V and 7 bases from J; junction bases left unmatched: 6. Germline V gene data show CDR1 as MNHNY and CDR2 as SVGAGI (reference sequence). CDR3 sequence: CASSSDREGGYTF. CDR3 sequence (DNA): TGTGCCAGCAGTTCTGACAGGGAGGGTGGCTACACCTTC.

The table lists this clonotype with a few counts. The genes are TRBV7-2 and TRBJ1-2; 10 bases are a match to TRBD1. The junction had 7 bases not matched to a gene; V was cut back by 5 bases and J by 4 bases. The CDR3 spans 15 residues. Per germline, CDR1 SGHTA and CDR2 FQGNSA. CDR3 sequence reads: CASSARQGAGYGYTF. CDR3 sequence (DNA): TGTGCCAGCAGCGCCCGACAGGGGGCGGGCTATGGCTACACCTTC.

This clonotype has only one observation. The chain is built from TRBV9 and TRBJ2-3, with TRBD2 identical over 7 bases. V was pared by 0 bases and J by 2 bases, with 3 bases of the junction left unmatched. CDR3 length: 15 amino acids. Germline V gene data show CDR1 as SGDLS and CDR2 as YYNGEE. This CDR3 reads CASSVVAGVTDTQYF. In DNA, the CDR3 is TGTGCCAGCAGCGTAGTCGCGGGGGTCACAGATACGCAGTATTTT.

This clonotype has a handful of counts. J is TRBJ2-3 and V is TRBV10-3, with a tentative D call TRBD1 (6 bases). Trimming took 10 bases from V and 0 from J, leaving 23 bases between them. This CDR3 region has 17 residues. CDR1 and CDR2 from the germline V gene are ENHRY and SYGVKD. This CDR3 is CASRGEVGKTSTDTQYF. CDR3 coding DNA: TGTGCCAGCAGGGGTGAGGTGGGGAAAACTAGCACAGATACGCAGTATTTT.

This clonotype was observed many times. The CDR3 sequence: CASSLGLAGGGETQYF. The CDR3 DNA sequence: TGTGCCAGCAGCCTGGGACTAGCGGGGGGTGGGGAGACCCAGTACTTC. V is TRBV7-6 and J is TRBJ2-5, with TRBD2 matching 15 bases. The ends lost 5 bases at V and 5 bases at J; junction bases unmatched: 6. There are 16 residues in the CDR3. Germline V lookup: CDR1 SGHVS, CDR2 FNYEAQ.

This chain uses TRBV14 with TRBJ1-1; tentatively, D is TRBD1 (5 bases). Trimming took 4 bases from V and 7 from J, leaving 16 bases between them. Germline CDR1 reads SGHDN; CDR2 reads FVKESK. The CDR3 contains 14 residues. CDR3 coding DNA: TGTGCCAGCAGCCCCAAGATAAATGGGGGTGAAGCTTTCTTT. It translates to CASSPKINGGEAFF.